The sequence of this TCR beta chain was determined in a study of T cells in Graves' hyperthyroidism and ophthalmopathy (dated by TCRdb to the late 2010s). For the wider study: Peripheral blood samples were taken at initial diagnosis, before any treatment was given. Prospective prediction of ophthalmopathy was tested in an independent validation cohort consisting of 18 hyperthyroidism patients and approximately 16 patients who later progressed to ophthalmopathy. The 100 or so discovery patients were randomly split 7:3 into training and test sets. The paper describes TCR Vbeta CDR3 sequencing of 140 or so peripheral blood samples, made up of 43 ophthalmopathy patients, roughly 80 hyperthyroidism patients and approximately 17 progressor patients. To identify distinguishing TCR V-J signatures, a discovery cohort of about 100 patients was used, comprising some 43 with Graves' ophthalmopathy and around 60 with stable Graves' hyperthyroidism. Following sampling, methimazole starting at 30 mg daily was given to hyperthyroidism patients, and high-dose intravenous methylprednisolone was given to ophthalmopathy patients. In addition, the study compared T-cell repertoires in thyroid tissue and in blood from five to seven Graves' hyperthyroidism patients. Overall results and qualifications from the work: Most expanded thyroid clonotypes (frequency above 0.001) were also detected in blood, suggesting blood repertoires may reflect thyroid immune responses. No statistical method was used to fix the sample size in advance, and group allocation was not hidden from the investigators. In validation, progression to ophthalmopathy was predicted by the model with 70.59% sensitivity and just over 72% specificity, a median of approximately 6.5 months before onset. A model built on a 13 V-J signature distinguished ophthalmopathy from stable hyperthyroidism, reaching around 90% sensitivity and about 81% specificity in cross-validation and 80%/75% in testing.

The CDR3 has 13 amino acids, counting the end cysteine and phenylalanine. CDR3 DNA is the only sequence kept; it has 39 bases, read in frame from the first base. Trimming takes 9 bases off V and 8 bases off J; junction bases not matched to a gene: 8. A note on this clonotype: Its antigen remains undetermined. Base qualities are not at hand, and no much larger clone is one base apart.

Amplification of TCR beta CDR3 regions was carried out from RNA transcripts. The first round of RT-PCR for the TCR CDR3 was performed with the HTBI primer set and the Qiagen OneStep RT-PCR kit. Libraries were constructed in a second round of multiplex PCR, after which size selection and purification were performed. The libraries were sequenced on an Illumina HiSeq2000 using paired-end 100 bp reads. Concerning the study's data processing: Raw data were processed with SOAPnuke, discarding reads with adapters, uncalled bases, mean Phred below 15, or no exact constant-primer or identifier match. COPE v1.2.5 was used to merge high-quality paired reads, and clonotypes were defined as unique nucleotide sequences. Clonotypes were aligned to IMGT TRBV, TRBD and TRBJ reference segments using MiTCR v1.1. The analysis was restricted to V-J combinations with a frequency above 0.0001, which together covered over 99% of the repertoires. The TCS score was defined as F50 (clonal expansion) divided by E x V (chaos), with BLOSUM62-based TCRdist calculated between CDR3 peptides within each V-J. Welch's t-statistics and random forest reduced roughly 540 V-J features to around 14, which were used in a naive Bayes classifier (R e1071). In-frame beta chains were kept once TCRdb had trimmed the public reads at Q25 with fastp and called clones with MiXCR. Entries that share a CDR3 protein sequence are merged under the most common genes and DNA. What appears here as the V and J calls and clone size reflects TCRdb's work, not the paper's. A total of almost 600,000 distinct CDR3 sequences appear in this sample, around 13% of them only once. More than 4.5% of the sample belongs to the ten largest clones.

Hyperthyroidism patients were newly diagnosed, had a disease duration of under 2 months, and were aged 18 to 65 years. Exclusion was applied to patients with uncontrolled infections, other autoimmune diseases, pregnancy or lactation. Clinical symptoms, serum thyroxine and TRAb, thyroid ultrasound, and orbital computed tomography formed the basis for the diagnoses. Blood from progressor patients was collected at the time of first diagnosis with hyperthyroidism, before any ophthalmopathy symptoms had appeared. Ficoll-Paque density gradient centrifugation was used to isolate PBMCs from 8 to 10 ml of fresh peripheral blood. Progressor patients were first diagnosed with Graves' hyperthyroidism and then developed ophthalmopathy during follow-up. Trizol reagent was used to extract total RNA, and RNA quality was then checked on an Agilent 2100 Bioanalyzer.

The chain is encoded by TRBV12-3 or TRBV12-4 joined to TRBJ1-2; the central 11 bases match TRBD1. This receptor was obtained from a woman aged 30 to 39 with Graves' hyperthyroidism that later progressed to Graves' ophthalmopathy. Sequencing input: blood. The DNA is TGTGCCAGTAGGACAGGGGGCCTGGGGGGCTACACCTTC. This yields the protein CASRTGGLGGYTF.